These 10 T cell receptor beta chains were sequenced from one sample in a study of blood T cell repertoires in COVID-19. TCRdb's table, derived via immunoSEQ multiplex PCR, lists solely in-frame clones and lacks some. This sample carries 190,000 or so clones, around nine tenths of them seen once, and the ten largest clones take around 1%. Sequenced input: peripheral blood. These receptors were obtained from a woman aged 18-30 years who had recovered from COVID-19.

The chain has TRBV19 and TRBJ1-2; no firm D call. The germline V and J ends were trimmed by 5 bases and 6 bases, with 13 bases remaining between them. Germline assignment: CDR1 LNHDA and CDR2 SQIVND (reference sequence). The CDR3 has 13 amino acids. In nucleotides, the CDR3 is TGTGCCAGTAGTGAGGGCAGGTTGAATGGCTACACCTTC. Translating it yields CASSEGRLNGYTF.

The V and J genes are TRBV5-1 and TRBJ1-5; no reliable D call. This CDR3 has 13 amino acids. Germline values: CDR1 SGHRS, CDR2 YFSETQ. V dropped 1 base and J dropped 4 bases, with 6 bases sitting between them. The CDR3 spells CASSLTVNQPQHF. The DNA for the CDR3 is TGCGCCAGCAGCTTGACGGTAAATCAGCCCCAGCATTTT.

As DNA, the CDR3 is TGTGCCAGCACCGAATACAGCCTCCAAGAGACCCAGTACTTC. This translates into CASTEYSLQETQYF. The chain combines TRBV6-5 with TRBJ2-5; no reliable D call. CDR3 length equals 14 residues. Germline V lookup: CDR1 MNHEY, CDR2 SVGAGI. The V and J ends lost 7 bases and 1 base respectively, with 13 bases between them.

The rearrangement uses TRBV4-3 and TRBJ2-7; 10 bases are a match to TRBD1. The CDR3 is 14 residues long. Germline assignment: CDR1 LGHNA and CDR2 YSLEER. The J segment lost 5 bases and the V segment lost 4 bases, leaving 5 bases of the junction unmatched. The CDR3: CASSPTGGQDEQYF. For the CDR3, the DNA is TGCGCCAGCAGCCCGACAGGGGGCCAGGACGAGCAGTACTTC.

The chain links TRBV7-9 to TRBJ2-1, with TRBD1 matching 10 bases. Germline V gene lookup returns CDR1 SEHNR and CDR2 FQNEAQ (reference sequence). V trimming: 3 bases; J trimming: 0 bases; junction bases outside the gene matches: 5. The CDR3 sequence is 17 residues long. The DNA for the CDR3 is TGTGCCAGCAGCTTCCGGACAGGGGGAAACTCCTACAATGAGCAGTTCTTC. Protein: CASSFRTGGNSYNEQFF.

This clone occurred many times. The chain couples TRBV5-6 to TRBJ2-5; 11 bases align to TRBD2. Looked up from germline, CDR1 is SGHDT and CDR2 is YYEEEE. The CDR3 length is 15 residues. Germline trimming cut 0 bases from V and 2 bases from J; bases unmatched to any gene: 0. CDR3 sequence reads: CASSLASGGQETQYF. Written as DNA, the CDR3 is TGTGCCAGCAGCTTGGCTAGCGGGGGGCAAGAGACCCAGTACTTC.

This clone has only one observation. The rearrangement joins TRBV5-1 to TRBJ2-3; 9 bases align to TRBD2. V shed 3 bases and J 3 bases; nucleotides not matched to a gene: 8. In germline, CDR1 is SGHRS, CDR2 YFSETQ. CDR3 length: 16 amino acids. In DNA, the CDR3 is TGCGCCAGCAGCTGGACCCCTAGCGGGACAACAGATACGCAGTATTTT. The encoded protein is CASSWTPSGTTDTQYF.

CDR3 in amino acids: CASSWGVTDEAFF. The CDR3 DNA follows: TGTGCCAGCAGCTGGGGGGTGACAGATGAAGCTTTCTTT. The V call is TRBV5-6, the J call TRBJ1-1; a possible D gene is TRBD1 (5 bases). This CDR3 is 13 amino acids long. Trimming cost V 3 bases and J 7 bases, with 13 bases left between them. Germline assignment: CDR1 SGHDT and CDR2 YYEEEE.

V is TRBV9 and J is TRBJ1-1; the match to TRBD1 covers 7 bases. The trim removed 0 bases at V and 7 bases at J, leaving 0 bases unmatched. The CDR3 consists of 12 residues. The V gene's germline CDR1 is SGDLS and CDR2 YYNGEE. This CDR3 is CASSVGDSEAFF. The CDR3 bases are TGTGCCAGCAGCGTAGGGGACAGTGAAGCTTTCTTT.

The chain links TRBV4-3 to TRBJ1-5, with D unresolved. This CDR3 spans 15 amino acids. V dropped 0 bases and J dropped 4 bases, with 10 bases sitting between them. CDR1 is LGHNA, CDR2 YSLEER, per germline. CDR3 DNA sequence: TGCGCCAGCAGCCAAGACCCCTCTAGGAATCAGCCCCAGCATTTT. Translating it yields CASSQDPSRNQPQHF.